This entry describes one TCR beta chain. The data are from a study of cytomegalovirus exposure and HLA in healthy donors. Study summary: The 95 to 150 validation repertoires used a platform that matched the one used for the approximately 610 first-cohort repertoires, as a later analysis reported.

Germline CDR1 is SGHNT and CDR2 is YYREEE (reference sequence). The CDR3 contains 16 residues. The V and J ends lost 2 bases and 7 bases respectively, with 21 bases between them. The method was immunoSEQ multiplex PCR; TCRdb's version includes in-frame clones alone and lacks a portion of them. This sample yields approximately 150,000 clones, of which about 91% are seen a single time; roughly 4.8% belongs to the top ten. The donors were in the approximately 120-subject validation cohort, distinct from the approximately 670-subject first cohort. J is TRBJ1-1 and V is TRBV5-4, with D perhaps TRBD1 (6 bases). This receptor was taken from a man between 18 and 35 years old in good health and CMV-seropositive. Material: PBMCs. DNA of the CDR3: TGTGCCAGCAGCTTTGGGGGCACGTACATCCCCAGTGAAGCTTTCTTT. Protein: CASSFGGTYIPSEAFF.